The 16 T cell receptor beta chains below all came from one sample that was sequenced in a study of cytomegalovirus exposure and HLA in healthy donors. Use of 60 Vbeta and 13 Jbeta primers characterized the PCR. Produced via immunoSEQ multiplex PCR; TCRdb's table is partial and in-frame only. The table has 130,000 or so clones, just under 75% seen once. Sequenced: PBMCs. Receptor source: a man between 35 and 55 years old in good health and CMV-seropositive.

This chain links TRBV28 with TRBJ2-7; 7 positions match TRBD1. CDR3 size: 15 residues. V was clipped by 0 bases and J by 4 bases; unmatched bases: 6. The germline V gene encodes CDR1 MDHEN and CDR2 SYDVKM. The chain's CDR3 is CASSLWQGERYEQYF. The CDR3 DNA reads as TGTGCCAGCAGTTTATGGCAGGGGGAGAGGTACGAGCAGTACTTC.

This clone has a single count. The rearrangement uses TRBV7-2 and TRBJ2-5; TRBD1 might be the D (5 bases). Germline loops: CDR1 SGHTA, CDR2 FQGNSA. V lost 4 bases and J 1 base, leaving 10 bases between the germline ends. There are 14 residues in the CDR3. As DNA, the CDR3 is TGTGCCAGCAGCTCCGGACACCCCCAAGAGACCCAGTACTTC. As protein: CASSSGHPQETQYF.

The rearrangement uses TRBV27 and TRBJ2-1; weak D call: TRBD2 (7 bases). The CDR3 contains 15 residues. In germline, CDR1 is MNHEY, CDR2 SMNVEV (reference sequence). V was pared by 3 bases and J by 7 bases, with 16 bases between. The CDR3 DNA is TGTGCCAGCAGTTTTGGGAGGGGGGGCGGGAATGAGCAGTTCTTC. Residues: CASSFGRGGGNEQFF.

This clone has just a few counts. The gene calls are TRBV5-4 and TRBJ2-7, with D possibly TRBD2 on 6 matching bases. CDR1 is SGHNT and CDR2 is YYREEE in the germline V gene (reference sequence). Trimming pared 4 bases from V and 2 bases from J, leaving 16 bases between. The CDR3 has 15 residues. The CDR3 spells CASSQGGTGTYEQYF. The CDR3 nucleotides read TGTGCCAGCAGCCAGGGCGGGACGGGCACCTACGAGCAGTACTTC.

The chain uses TRBV19 and TRBJ1-2, with 7 positions matching TRBD1. The CDR3 is made up of 16 amino acids. Germline V gives CDR1 LNHDA, CDR2 SQIVND (reference sequence). The V and J ends lost 3 bases and 6 bases, in that order; junction bases with no gene match: 13. CDR3: CASSIDRASGSNGYTF. The DNA for the CDR3 is TGTGCCAGTAGTATCGACAGGGCCTCCGGTTCTAATGGCTACACCTTC.

The chain uses TRBV6-5 and TRBJ1-1, with 10 bases that match TRBD1. V trimming: 6 bases; J trimming: 5 bases; junction bases outside the gene matches: 6. The CDR3 covers 14 residues. Germline V gene data show CDR1 as MNHEY and CDR2 as SVGAGI. The CDR3 bases are TGTGCCAGCAGACTTGGACAGGGGGTGACTGAAGCTTTCTTT. It specifies CASRLGQGVTEAFF.

The rearrangement links TRBV5-4 to TRBJ1-2, with 9 bases matching TRBD1. The CDR3 extends over 14 amino acids. With V trimmed by 0 bases and J by 3 bases, 0 bases remained unmatched. The germline V gene encodes CDR1 SGHNT and CDR2 YYREEE (reference sequence). The CDR3 here is CASSLGQGDYGYTF. CDR3 in DNA: TGTGCCAGCAGCTTGGGACAGGGGGACTATGGCTACACCTTC.

The chain employs TRBV9 and TRBJ2-2; TRBD2 matches 12 bases. The trim removed 0 bases at V and 6 bases at J, leaving 6 bases unmatched. The CDR3 spans 17 residues. Germline V gene data show CDR1 as SGDLS and CDR2 as YYNGEE. CDR3: CASSVALLAGGAGELFF. CDR3 in DNA: TGTGCCAGCAGCGTAGCTCTCCTAGCGGGAGGGGCCGGGGAGCTGTTTTTT.

This chain joins TRBV5-1 and TRBJ1-1, with a weak D call TRBD1 (6 bases). Germline CDR1 SGHRS, CDR2 YFSETQ. The CDR3 runs to 14 residues. V was trimmed by 3 bases and J by 7 bases, leaving 16 bases between them. The CDR3 spells CASSWEQGPYEAFF. The CDR3 DNA follows: TGCGCCAGCAGCTGGGAACAGGGACCCTATGAAGCTTTCTTT.

CDR3 in DNA: TGTGCCAGCAGACCCACTGGGAGGGGCCTATCCTACGAGCAGTACTTC. Its translation: CASRPTGRGLSYEQYF. V and J are TRBV28 and TRBJ2-7; 7 bases fit TRBD2. CDR1 and CDR2 from the germline V gene are MDHEN and SYDVKM. The CDR3 extends over 16 amino acids. The trim removed 6 bases at V and 1 base at J, leaving 12 bases unmatched.

The chain links TRBV7-9 to TRBJ1-4; D unresolved. Germline loops: CDR1 SEHNR, CDR2 FQNEAQ (reference sequence). This CDR3 has 16 amino acids. V lost 4 bases and J 7 bases, leaving 19 bases between the germline ends. DNA for the CDR3: TGTGCCAGCAGCTCCTCCTTCTCTCGACAAGGTGAAAAACTGTTTTTT. Its protein is CASSSSFSRQGEKLFF.

The V and J genes are TRBV19 and TRBJ1-5, with D unclear. V was cut by 5 bases and J by 7 bases, with 15 bases left in between. The CDR3 covers 14 residues. Germline V gene sequence: CDR1 LNHDA, CDR2 SQIVND (reference sequence). For the CDR3, the DNA is TGTGCCAGTAGTCAGTTCGCGGAGTTGCAGCCCCAGCATTTT. It encodes CASSQFAELQPQHF.

This clone has a handful of counts. The rearrangement links TRBV6-1 to TRBJ1-2, with TRBD1 matching over 8 bases. Germline CDR1 reads MNHNS; CDR2 reads SASEGT. The J segment lost 2 bases and the V segment lost 3 bases, leaving 5 bases of the junction unmatched. The CDR3 length is 15 residues. In nucleotides, the CDR3 is TGTGCCAGCAGTGACAGGGCAGGGGGCAACTATGGCTACACCTTC. Amino acids: CASSDRAGGNYGYTF.

The rearrangement uses TRBV7-9 and TRBJ2-1; 8 bases match TRBD2. The CDR3 has 15 amino acids. Trimming removed 2 bases from V and 2 bases from J; junction bases left unmatched: 2. Looked up from germline, CDR1 is SEHNR and CDR2 is FQNEAQ (reference sequence). CDR3 bases: TGTGCCAGCAGCTTAACGGGGGGGCCCTACAATGAGCAGTTCTTC. Translated, it gives CASSLTGGPYNEQFF.

The J gene is TRBJ1-2, the V gene TRBV27, with TRBD1 as a possible D gene (6 bases). CDR3 length: 15 residues. Germline CDR1 is MNHEY and CDR2 is SMNVEV (reference sequence). V dropped 0 bases and J dropped 3 bases, with 11 bases sitting between them. The DNA of the CDR3 is TGTGCCAGCAGTTTATCCCCAGGGGCGGACTATGGCTACACCTTC. It specifies CASSLSPGADYGYTF.

This clone was recorded a few times. This chain uses TRBV9 with TRBJ2-7; the D gene is possibly TRBD2 (6 bases). V was shortened by 0 bases and J by 1 base, with 11 bases between the two germline ends. The CDR3 spans 15 residues. Germline CDR1 is SGDLS and CDR2 is YYNGEE. The DNA of the CDR3 is TGTGCCAGCAGCGTAGGGCCGGGAGCTTCCTACGAGCAGTACTTC. Amino acid sequence: CASSVGPGASYEQYF.